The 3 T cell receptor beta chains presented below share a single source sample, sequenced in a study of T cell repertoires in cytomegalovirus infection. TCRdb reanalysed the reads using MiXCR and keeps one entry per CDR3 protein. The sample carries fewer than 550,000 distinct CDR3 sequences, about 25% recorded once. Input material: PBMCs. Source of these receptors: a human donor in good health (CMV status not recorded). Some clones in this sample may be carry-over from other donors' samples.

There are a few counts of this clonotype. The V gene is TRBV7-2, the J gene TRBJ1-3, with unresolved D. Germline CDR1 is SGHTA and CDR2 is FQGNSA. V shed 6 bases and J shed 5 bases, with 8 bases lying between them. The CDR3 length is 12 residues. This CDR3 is CASRGGRNTIYF. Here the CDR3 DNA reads TGTGCCAGCAGGGGCGGGAGAAACACCATATATTTT.

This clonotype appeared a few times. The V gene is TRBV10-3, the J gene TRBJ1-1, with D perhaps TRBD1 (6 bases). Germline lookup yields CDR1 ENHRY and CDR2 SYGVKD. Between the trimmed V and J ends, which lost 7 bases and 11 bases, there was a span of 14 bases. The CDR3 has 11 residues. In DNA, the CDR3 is TGTGCCATCATGACGGGGGCCCGGGCTTTCTTT. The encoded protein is CAIMTGARAFF.

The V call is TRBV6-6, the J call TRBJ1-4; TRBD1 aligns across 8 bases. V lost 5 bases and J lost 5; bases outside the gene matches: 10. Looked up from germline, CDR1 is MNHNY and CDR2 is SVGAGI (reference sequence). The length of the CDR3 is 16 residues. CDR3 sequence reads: CASSRSGTGANEKLFF. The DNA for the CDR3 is TGTGCCAGCAGTAGAAGTGGGACAGGCGCGAATGAAAAACTGTTTTTT.